One and the same sample provided the 5 T cell receptor beta chains below, sequenced in a study of tumor-infiltrating lymphocytes in primary liver carcinoma. Unsorted bulk tissue of roughly 18-32 mg yielded co-extracted RNA and DNA. With a constant-region primer, TCR beta cDNA was made from around 520 ng of total RNA. ARM-PCR, slightly modified, supplied the TCR beta libraries through three nested multiplex PCR rounds. Primers for the first two PCR rounds were TRBV1-TRBV30 forward primers and a C-beta reverse primer (roughly 10 cycles per round). A single record per CDR3 protein comes from TCRdb applying MiXCR to the multiplex PCR reads. The sample has tens of thousands of distinct CDR3 sequences; roughly 78% are singletons. Sequencing was carried out using liver tumor tissue from sampling region 3. The subset denotes: tumor region T3, left-lateral pole. These TCRs come from a woman in her twenties or thirties with primary liver carcinoma and hepatitis B virus infection.

A word on this clonotype: Because the CDR3 is missing its conserved closing phenylalanine or tryptophan, this is likely a read error. The CDR3 DNA reads TGTGCCAGCAGCGCTCGGGACAGGGGGCACAATAGGTGGAGTAACACTGAAGCTTTCGTT. This codes for CASSARDRGHNRWSNTEAFV. The chain recombines TRBV11-2 with TRBJ1-1, with 12 bases lining up with TRBD1. The CDR3 is 20 residues long. Germline V gene sequence: CDR1 SGHAT, CDR2 FQNNGV. V lost 5 bases, J lost 2 bases, and 18 bases stayed unmatched.

CDR3 sequence (DNA): TGTGCCATCAACGCTCGGGACAGGGGGCGCAAGAGGTGGAGTAACCCTGAAGCTTTCTTT. Translating gives CAINARDRGRKRWSNPEAFF. This chain links TRBV11-2 with TRBJ1-1; 12 bases map to TRBD1. Germline V gene sequence: CDR1 SGHAT, CDR2 FQNNGV. Trimming cost V 10 bases and J 6 bases; bases outside gene matches: 27. This CDR3 region has 20 residues.

Points on this clonotype: One junction end disagrees with the germline gene, perhaps due to a read error. The rearrangement links TRBV11-2 to TRBJ1-2; tentatively, D is TRBD1 (6 bases). Germline V gene data show CDR1 as SGHAT and CDR2 as FQNNGV. The CDR3 runs to 16 residues. Here the CDR3 reads CASSLGTPEGFYGYIF. The CDR3 bases are TGTGCCAGCAGCCTCGGGACACCTGAGGGGTTCTATGGCTACATCTTC.

Details on this clonotype: This could be a read error, since a much larger clone is one nucleotide away. The chain joins TRBV29-1 to TRBJ1-2; weak D call: TRBD1 (5 bases). The CDR3 sequence is 15 residues long. Deletions cut 3 bases from V and 8 bases from J, with 22 bases between. Germline V gene sequence: CDR1 SQVTM, CDR2 ANQGSEA. The CDR3 is CSVDRVAVGAGGYTF. The CDR3 DNA is TGCAGCGTTGATCGGGTGGCAGTAGGGGCCGGCGGCTACACCTTC.

Concerning this clonotype itself: An end of the junction does not agree with germline; a read error may underlie this. This rearrangement joins TRBV11-2 to TRBJ1-1, with 12 bases lining up with TRBD1. There are 20 residues in the CDR3. The V gene's germline CDR1 is SGHAT and CDR2 FQNNGV. CDR3 region: CASSARDRGRNRWSNTEAFF. Here the CDR3 DNA reads TGTGCCAGCAGCGCTCGGGACAGGGGGCGCAACAGATGGAGTAACACTGAAGCTTTCTTC.